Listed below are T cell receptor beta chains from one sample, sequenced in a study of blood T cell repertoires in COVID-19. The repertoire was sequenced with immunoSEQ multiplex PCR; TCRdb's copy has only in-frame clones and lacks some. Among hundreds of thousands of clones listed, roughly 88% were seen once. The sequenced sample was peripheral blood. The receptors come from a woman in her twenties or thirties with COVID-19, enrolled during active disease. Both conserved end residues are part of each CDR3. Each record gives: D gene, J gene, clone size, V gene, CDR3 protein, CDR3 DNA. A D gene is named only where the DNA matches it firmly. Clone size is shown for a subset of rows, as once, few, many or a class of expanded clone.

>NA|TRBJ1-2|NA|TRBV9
CASSVGLTGYGYTF
TGTGCCAGCAGCGTAGGCTTAACTGGCTATGGCTACACCTTC
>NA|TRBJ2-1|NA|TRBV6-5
CASSSTYNEQFF
TGTGCCAGCAGTTCCACCTACAATGAGCAGTTCTTC
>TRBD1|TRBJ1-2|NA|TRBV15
CATSRETGVDYGYTF
TGTGCCACCAGCAGAGAGACAGGGGTGGACTATGGCTACACCTTC
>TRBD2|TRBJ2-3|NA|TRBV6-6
CASSYGLAGVTDTQYF
TGTGCCAGCAGTTATGGCCTAGCGGGGGTCACAGATACGCAGTATTTT
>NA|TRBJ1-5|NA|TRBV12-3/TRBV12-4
CASQLSGDQPQHF
TGTGCCAGCCAACTAAGCGGGGACCAGCCCCAGCATTTT
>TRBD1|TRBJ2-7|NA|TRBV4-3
CASSQDGGQGPYEQYF
TGCGCCAGCAGCCAAGATGGCGGACAGGGGCCCTACGAGCAGTACTTC
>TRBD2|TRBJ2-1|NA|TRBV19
CASSPRLAGEDNEQFF
TGTGCCAGTAGTCCCCGACTAGCGGGAGAGGACAATGAGCAGTTCTTC
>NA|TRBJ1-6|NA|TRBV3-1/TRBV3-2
CASSQVEVGNSPLHF
TGTGCCAGCAGCCAAGTGGAGGTAGGGAATTCACCCCTCCACTTT
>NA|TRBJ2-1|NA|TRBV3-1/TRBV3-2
CASSQGGPERTLYNEQFF
TGTGCCAGCAGCCAAGGGGGGCCGGAGCGGACCCTTTACAATGAGCAGTTCTTC
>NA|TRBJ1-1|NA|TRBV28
CASSISRQAGLGTEAFF
TGTGCCAGCAGCATTTCCCGACAGGCCGGCTTGGGAACTGAAGCTTTCTTT
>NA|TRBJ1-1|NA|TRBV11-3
CASSASLSGTEAFF
TGTGCCAGCAGCGCAAGTCTTAGCGGCACTGAAGCTTTCTTT
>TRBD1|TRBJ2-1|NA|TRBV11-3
CASSHRDRGPDEQFF
TGTGCCAGCAGCCACCGGGACAGGGGGCCGGATGAGCAGTTCTTC
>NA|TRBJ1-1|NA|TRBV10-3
CAISASPTTNTEAFF
TGTGCCATCAGTGCGTCTCCCACTACGAACACTGAAGCTTTCTTT
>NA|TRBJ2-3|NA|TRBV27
CASSLRTRYSTDTQYF
TGTGCCAGCAGTCTCAGGACTCGGTATAGCACAGATACGCAGTATTTT
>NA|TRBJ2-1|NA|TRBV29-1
CSVGGGNEQFF
TGCAGCGTTGGTGGGGGGAATGAGCAGTTCTTC
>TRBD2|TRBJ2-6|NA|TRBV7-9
CASSHPDSGLSSGANVLTF
TGTGCCAGCAGCCACCCCGATAGCGGGCTCAGCTCTGGGGCCAACGTCCTGACTTTC
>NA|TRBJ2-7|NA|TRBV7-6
CASSLGDEQYF
TGTGCCAGCAGCTTAGGCGACGAGCAGTACTTC
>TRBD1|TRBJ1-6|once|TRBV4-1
CASSQERTGYNSPLHF
TGCGCCAGCAGCCAAGAAAGGACAGGGTATAATTCACCCCTCCACTTT
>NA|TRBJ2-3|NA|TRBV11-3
CASSLVEVQGTDTQYF
TGTGCCAGCAGCTTAGTGGAGGTGCAGGGCACAGATACGCAGTATTTT
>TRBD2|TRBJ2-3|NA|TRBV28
CASSLLGGGAPDTQYF
TGTGCCAGCAGTCTCCTGGGCGGGGGGGCACCGGATACGCAGTATTTT
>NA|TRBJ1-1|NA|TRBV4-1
CASSQYGGGPVEGTEAFF
TGCGCCAGCAGCCAATACGGCGGGGGGCCAGTGGAGGGCACTGAAGCTTTCTTT
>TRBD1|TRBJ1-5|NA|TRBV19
CASSGTGGHQPQHF
TGTGCCAGTTCCGGGACAGGGGGCCATCAGCCCCAGCATTTT
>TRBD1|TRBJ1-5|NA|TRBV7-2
CASSLVVTGDNQPQHF
TGTGCCAGCAGCTTAGTCGTGACAGGGGACAATCAGCCCCAGCATTTT
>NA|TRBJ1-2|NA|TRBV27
CATIGAEYGYTF
TGTGCCACCATTGGGGCAGAATATGGCTACACCTTC
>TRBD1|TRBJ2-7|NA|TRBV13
CASSSPGQGNSYEQYF
TGTGCCAGCAGCTCACCTGGACAGGGGAACTCCTACGAGCAGTACTTC
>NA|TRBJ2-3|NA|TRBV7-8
CAILSGPSTDTQYF
TGTGCCATCTTAAGCGGTCCTAGCACAGATACGCAGTATTTT
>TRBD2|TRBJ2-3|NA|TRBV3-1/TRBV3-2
CASSPEGLAVDTQYF
TGTGCCAGCAGCCCCGAAGGACTAGCTGTAGATACGCAGTATTTT
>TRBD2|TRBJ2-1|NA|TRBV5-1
CASSLAAGGSYNEQFF
TGCGCCAGCAGCTTGGCGGCGGGAGGGTCCTACAATGAGCAGTTCTTC
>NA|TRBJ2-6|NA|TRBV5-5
CASSIAVAGANVLTF
TGTGCCAGCAGCATCGCGGTAGCTGGGGCCAACGTCCTGACTTTC
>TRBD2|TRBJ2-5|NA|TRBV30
CAWARLAGGLTQYF
TGTGCCTGGGCCCGACTAGCGGGAGGGCTGACCCAGTACTTC
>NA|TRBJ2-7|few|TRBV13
CASSLASRQYF
TGTGCCAGCAGCTTAGCCTCCCGGCAGTACTTC
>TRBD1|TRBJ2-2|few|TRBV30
CAWSVFGTANTGELFF
TGTGCCTGGAGTGTATTTGGGACAGCGAACACCGGGGAGCTGTTTTTT
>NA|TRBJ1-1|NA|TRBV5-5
CASSEMRTPPTEAFF
TGTGCCAGCAGTGAAATGCGAACCCCCCCCACTGAAGCTTTCTTT
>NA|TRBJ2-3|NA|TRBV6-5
CASTPGAPPDTQYF
TGTGCCAGCACCCCTGGGGCCCCCCCAGATACGCAGTATTTT
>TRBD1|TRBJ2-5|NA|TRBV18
CASSPQAGGQETQYF
TGTGCCAGCTCACCGCAAGCAGGGGGCCAAGAGACCCAGTACTTC
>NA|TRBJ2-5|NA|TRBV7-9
CASSLKQGVETQYF
TGTGCCAGCAGCTTAAAACAGGGAGTAGAGACCCAGTACTTC
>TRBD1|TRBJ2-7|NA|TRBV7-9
CASSVVFPDRGLWDEQYF
TGTGCCAGCAGCGTAGTTTTCCCGGACAGGGGGCTTTGGGACGAGCAGTACTTC
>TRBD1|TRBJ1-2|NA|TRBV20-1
CSASVGTGGKEGYTF
TGCAGTGCTAGTGTCGGGACAGGGGGGAAAGAGGGCTACACCTTC
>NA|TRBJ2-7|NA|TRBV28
CASSSGYEQYF
TGTGCCAGCAGTTCAGGGTACGAGCAGTACTTC
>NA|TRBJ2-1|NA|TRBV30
CAWKGFREQFF
TGTGCCTGGAAGGGGTTTAGGGAACAGTTCTTC
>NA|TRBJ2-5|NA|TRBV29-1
CSVLTPSRTQYF
TGCAGCGTTCTGACTCCCTCCAGAACCCAGTACTTC
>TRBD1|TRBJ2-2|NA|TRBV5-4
CASSSDRDGSAGELFF
TGTGCCAGCAGCTCAGACAGGGATGGGTCGGCCGGGGAGCTGTTTTTT
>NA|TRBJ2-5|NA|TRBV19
CASSIMDNQQETQYF
TGTGCCAGTAGTATTATGGACAACCAACAAGAGACCCAGTACTTC
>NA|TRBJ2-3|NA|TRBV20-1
CSASITRVDTQYF
TGCAGTGCTAGTATAACTAGGGTAGATACGCAGTATTTT
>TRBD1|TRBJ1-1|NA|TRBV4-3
CASSQEFDRGINTEAFF
TGCGCCAGCAGCCAAGAGTTTGACAGGGGGATTAACACTGAAGCTTTCTTT
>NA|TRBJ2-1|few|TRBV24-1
CATSDYTYNEQFF
TGTGCCACCAGTGATTATACCTACAATGAGCAGTTCTTC
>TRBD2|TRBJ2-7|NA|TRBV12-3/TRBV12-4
CASSVGLPAEQYF
TGTGCCAGCAGCGTGGGACTACCCGCGGAGCAGTACTTC
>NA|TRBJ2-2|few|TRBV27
CASSLWETGNTGELFF
TGTGCCAGCAGTTTATGGGAGACAGGGAACACCGGGGAGCTGTTTTTT
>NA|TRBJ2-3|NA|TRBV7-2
CASSLDLTDTQYF
TGTGCCAGCAGCTTAGACTTAACAGATACGCAGTATTTT
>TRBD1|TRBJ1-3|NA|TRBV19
CASTSRSGGVGNTIYF
TGTGCCAGTACCTCTCGGTCAGGGGGAGTCGGAAACACCATATATTTT
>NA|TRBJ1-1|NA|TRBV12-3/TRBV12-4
CASSLQGRTEAFF
TGTGCCAGCAGTTTACAGGGGAGAACTGAAGCTTTCTTT
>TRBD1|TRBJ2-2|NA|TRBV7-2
CASSMRDRGHTGELFF
TGTGCCAGCAGCATGAGGGACAGGGGGCACACCGGGGAGCTGTTTTTT
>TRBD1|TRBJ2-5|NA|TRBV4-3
CASSRNPGQQETQYF
TGCGCCAGCAGCCGGAATCCGGGACAGCAAGAGACCCAGTACTTC
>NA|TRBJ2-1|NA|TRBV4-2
CASSQDTAQLAGNEQFF
TGTGCCAGCAGCCAAGATACAGCACAACTGGCGGGAAATGAGCAGTTCTTC